This TCR beta chain was observed in a study of radiation and T cells in renal cell carcinoma. V was cut by 0 bases and J by 4 bases, with 7 bases left in between. The CDR3 runs to 13 residues. CDR1 is SGHDT and CDR2 is YYEEEE in the germline V gene. Noted time point: blood 4 weeks post-SBRT, at nephrectomy. Treatment reported: 15 Gy SBRT to primary tumor, nephrectomy 4 weeks later. Nephrectomy followed 15 Gy stereotactic body radiation by 4 weeks. Radiation-treated patients gave blood at baseline, week 2 and week 4. Sequenced by immunoSEQ multiplex PCR; TCRdb stores in-frame clones only, minus some. Seen here are over 25,000 clones, about 84% observed once, and the top ten hold around a third. Regarding this clone: Its antigen is undetermined.

Study results and caveats: In blood, top tumor clones expanded by 2 weeks, shrinking by 4.

The genes are TRBV5-6 and TRBJ1-1; weak D call: TRBD1 (5 bases). This clonotype originated in a man in his fifties or sixties with renal cell carcinoma. Source: blood, taken from a patient whose treatment included radiotherapy and nephrectomy. This CDR3 is CASSLGDLTEAFF. The CDR3 region has the DNA TGTGCCAGCAGCTTGGGGGACCTCACTGAAGCTTTCTTT.